The rows below give T cell receptor beta chains drawn from one sample of a study of blood T cells in healthy people across ages. A single record per CDR3 protein comes from TCRdb applying MiXCR to the 5' RACE reads. The data contain about 720,000 distinct CDR3 sequences, approximately 21% of them singletons. The specimen was blood. These receptors originate from a man between 70 and 80 years old in good health. The CDR3 runs from the conserved cysteine through the conserved F or W. The order of the fields is clone size, CDR3 length, D gene, V gene, J gene, CDR3 DNA, CDR3 protein. D genes are given only for firm matches. Clone size is given for some rows only: seen once, a few or many times, or a class if the clone is expanded.

size: -
length: 14
D: -
V: TRBV7-9
J: TRBJ2-5
DNA: TGTGCCAGCAGCTTCGGTTATGGTCGGGAGACCCAGTACTTC
CDR3: CASSFGYGRETQYF

size: few
length: 15
D: -
V: TRBV13
J: TRBJ2-4
DNA: TGTGCCAGCAGCTCAAATTTGGAGGGGGGAAACATTCAGTACTTC
CDR3: CASSSNLEGGNIQYF

size: few
length: 15
D: TRBD1
V: TRBV10-3
J: TRBJ1-5
DNA: TGTGCCATCAGTGAGGGACAGGGCGGCAATCAGCCCCAGCATTTT
CDR3: CAISEGQGGNQPQHF

size: -
length: 13
D: -
V: TRBV5-1
J: TRBJ1-1
DNA: TGCGCCAGCAGCTGGGCCCCGGGGGTAGAAGCTTTCTTT
CDR3: CASSWAPGVEAFF

size: -
length: 16
D: -
V: TRBV28
J: TRBJ2-7
DNA: TGTGCCAGCAGTTTTTCTGGAGGGGGCAGATTCTACGAGCAGTACTTC
CDR3: CASSFSGGGRFYEQYF

size: few
length: 17
D: -
V: TRBV12-3/TRBV12-4
J: TRBJ2-3
DNA: TGTGCCAGCAGTTTAGATCCTGGCAGGGGTGGCACAGATACGCAGTATTTT
CDR3: CASSLDPGRGGTDTQYF

size: few
length: 14
D: -
V: TRBV11-2
J: TRBJ2-5
DNA: TGTGCCAGCAGCCCCATGCGGCTCCAAGAGACCCAGTACTTC
CDR3: CASSPMRLQETQYF

size: -
length: 15
D: TRBD2
V: TRBV7-7
J: TRBJ2-1
DNA: TGTGCCAGCAGCTATTCGACTAGCGGTTGGGATGAGCAGTTCTTC
CDR3: CASSYSTSGWDEQFF

size: -
length: 13
D: -
V: TRBV18
J: TRBJ2-5
DNA: TGTGCCAGCTCAGCCGACTTTCAAGAGACCCAGTACTTC
CDR3: CASSADFQETQYF

size: -
length: 16
D: -
V: TRBV7-2
J: TRBJ2-7
DNA: TGTGCCAGCAGCTTAGAAGTAGGGCGGAGCTCCTACGAGCAGTACTTC
CDR3: CASSLEVGRSSYEQYF

size: few
length: 15
D: -
V: TRBV3-1
J: TRBJ2-5
DNA: TGTGCCAGCAGCCGGAATCCGGGCTCCCAAGAGACCCAGTACTTC
CDR3: CASSRNPGSQETQYF

size: -
length: 13
D: -
V: TRBV3-1
J: TRBJ1-4
DNA: TGTGCCAGCAGCCAGATTGAACAGGGAAAACTGTTTTTT
CDR3: CASSQIEQGKLFF

size: few
length: 17
D: TRBD1
V: TRBV10-1
J: TRBJ2-4
DNA: TGCGCCAGCAGTGAGTCTGGGTCAGGGGGAGCCAAGAACATTCAGTACTTC
CDR3: CASSESGSGGAKNIQYF

size: -
length: 13
D: -
V: TRBV12-3/TRBV12-4
J: TRBJ2-1
DNA: TGTGCCAGCAGTTCCCGGGAGCCCGGGGTGCAGTTCTTC
CDR3: CASSSREPGVQFF

size: many
length: 15
D: TRBD1
V: TRBV6-5
J: TRBJ1-2
DNA: TGTGCCAGCAGGGGGACAGGGGAAGCCTCCTATGGCTACACCTTC
CDR3: CASRGTGEASYGYTF

size: few
length: 15
D: -
V: TRBV7-8
J: TRBJ1-1
DNA: TGTGCCAGCAGCCGCCGCCAAGACCGCAACACTGAAGCTTTCTTT
CDR3: CASSRRQDRNTEAFF

size: few
length: 14
D: -
V: TRBV7-6
J: TRBJ2-1
DNA: TGTGCCACCCAGGGATCGAGCTCCTACAATGAGCAGTTCTTC
CDR3: CATQGSSSYNEQFF

size: many
length: 14
D: -
V: TRBV29-1
J: TRBJ2-3
DNA: TGCAGCGCGGCAGGGCTCCCCAGCACAGATACGCAGTATTTT
CDR3: CSAAGLPSTDTQYF

size: -
length: 15
D: -
V: TRBV11-2
J: TRBJ2-3
DNA: TGTGCCAGCAGCTTAGATGGCGGGAACACAGATACGCAGTATTTT
CDR3: CASSLDGGNTDTQYF

size: -
length: 15
D: -
V: TRBV20-1
J: TRBJ2-1
DNA: TGCAGTGCTGGGGAGGACTACGAAGTTCCCAATGAGCAGTTCTTC
CDR3: CSAGEDYEVPNEQFF

size: -
length: 15
D: TRBD2
V: TRBV6-1
J: TRBJ2-5
DNA: TGTGCCAGCAGTGACGGGAGCGGGGGGAAAGAGACCCAGTACTTC
CDR3: CASSDGSGGKETQYF

size: -
length: 19
D: TRBD1
V: TRBV12-3/TRBV12-4
J: TRBJ1-5
DNA: TGTGCCAGCAGCACAGTACCGGGACAGGGAGGGGGACTCAATCAGCCCCAGCATTTT
CDR3: CASSTVPGQGGGLNQPQHF